This is a list of T cell receptor beta chains from one sample in a study of blood T cell repertoires in COVID-19. Clones were sequenced by immunoSEQ multiplex PCR, and TCRdb holds only the in-frame ones, with some missing. The table has 100,000 or so clones, more than 85% seen once. The source material was peripheral blood. The source of these receptors is a human donor with active COVID-19. The donor label of this sample is uncertain. Each CDR3 is given with its conserved first and last residue. D genes are given only for firm matches. The listing skips clone size in some rows; elsewhere it reads once, few, many or a size class.

size,J,V,length,D,DNA,CDR3
NA,TRBJ1-2,TRBV6-4,18,NA,TGTGCCAGCAGCCACCAGGACAGACGCCGACTTTCTAGCTATGGCTACACCTTC,CASSHQDRRRLSSYGYTF
once,TRBJ1-2,TRBV28,16,TRBD1,TGTGCCAGCAGTTCTACAGGGGTTGGGGGTTCAGGTGGCTACACCTTC,CASSSTGVGGSGGYTF
NA,TRBJ2-5,TRBV7-8,18,NA,TGTGCCAGCAGCTCCCCGCCGAGGGGAGGGGGTCTAAGGGAGACCCAGTACTTC,CASSSPPRGGGLRETQYF
NA,TRBJ1-4,TRBV7-9,13,NA,TGTGCCAGCAGCCCAGCAACTAATGAAAAACTGTTTTTT,CASSPATNEKLFF
NA,TRBJ1-5,TRBV12-3/TRBV12-4,13,TRBD1,TGTGCCAGCAGGGGACAGGGATGGCAGCCCCAGCATTTT,CASRGQGWQPQHF
NA,TRBJ2-3,TRBV18,17,NA,TGTGCCAGCTCACCACTGCACCAGGACAGACCGACAGATACGCAGTATTTT,CASSPLHQDRPTDTQYF
few,TRBJ2-7,TRBV2,14,NA,TGTGCCAGCAGTGAACAGGGCCCCGCCTACGAGCAGTACTTC,CASSEQGPAYEQYF
NA,TRBJ1-1,TRBV3-1/TRBV3-2,19,TRBD1,TGTGCCAGCAGCCAAAGTCAGGTTAGCACAGGGGGATTAAACACTGAAGCTTTCTTT,CASSQSQVSTGGLNTEAFF
NA,TRBJ2-1,TRBV6-2/TRBV6-3,11,NA,TGTGCCAGCAGCCCTTATCATGAGCAGTTCTTC,CASSPYHEQFF
few,TRBJ1-6,TRBV19,15,NA,TGTGCCACCTCGGACAAATTCTTCGACGATTCACCCCTCCACTTT,CATSDKFFDDSPLHF